This record looks at one T cell receptor beta chain sequence and its context. Sequencing was performed with immunoSEQ multiplex PCR; in TCRdb, only in-frame clones are kept and a portion is missing. The sample holds 260,000 or so clones, about four fifths seen once. These data belong to a study of control samples from healthy donors and cancer patients. This CDR3 is 12 amino acids long. V gave up 5 bases and J gave up 11 bases; unmatched junction bases: 7. Germline loops: CDR1 MNHEY, CDR2 SVGAGI. The source is a woman in her sixties with lung cancer. Sample: PBMCs. V gene TRBV6-5 combines with J gene TRBJ1-1, with 8 positions matching TRBD1. CDR3 protein: CASSNGQGAAFF. CDR3 in DNA: TGTGCCAGCAGTAACGGACAGGGCGCGGCTTTCTTT.